What follows are 13 T cell receptor beta chains derived from one specimen sequenced in a study of tissue T cells after allogeneic stem cell transplantation. Only in-frame clones appear in the TCRdb table, and some are missing; sequencing was by immunoSEQ multiplex PCR. Here the sample spans 1,200 or so clones, less than 70% being singletons. Sequenced material: bone marrow, taken at autopsy. The origin of the receptors is a male patient over 55 with steroid-refractory graft-versus-host disease after an allogeneic stem cell transplant. Some T cells may be provided by the graft donor.

The rearrangement joins TRBV7-2 to TRBJ1-4; no clear D gene. V lost 1 base, J lost 12 bases, and 18 bases lay in between. The CDR3 is made up of 15 amino acids. Germline V gene lookup returns CDR1 SGHTA and CDR2 FQGNSA. The chain's CDR3 is CASSLGIGFAEELFF. For the CDR3, the DNA is TGTGCCAGCAGCTTAGGCATAGGGTTTGCCGAGGAACTGTTTTTT.

This clone rates as medium-sized. This chain uses TRBV4-2 with TRBJ2-3, with 8 bases matching TRBD2. CDR3 length equals 18 residues. V lost 6 bases and J lost 5; bases outside the gene matches: 19. Germline lookup yields CDR1 LGHNA and CDR2 YNFKEQ. The CDR3 DNA reads TGTGCCAGCAGTCCGGCAACTAGCGGAGCGCCCGGGGGAGATACGCAGTATTTT. It translates to CASSPATSGAPGGDTQYF.

The count of this clone is one. The rearrangement links TRBV27 to TRBJ2-7; perhaps TRBD1 as D (6 bases). CDR3 length: 13 amino acids. The V gene lost 8 bases and the J gene lost 3 bases, with 14 bases spanning the gap. Germline loops: CDR1 MNHEY, CDR2 SMNVEV (reference sequence). CDR3 sequence: CASGPRTDYEQYF. Here the CDR3 DNA reads TGTGCCAGCGGCCCCCGGACAGACTACGAGCAGTACTTC.

Relative to its sample, this clone is large (0.1 to 1%). The rearrangement uses TRBV24-1 and TRBJ2-3, with 7 nucleotides matching TRBD1. Losses at the gene ends were 9 bases for V and 10 bases for J; bases not matched to a gene: 6. This CDR3 contains 11 residues. Germline V gene lookup returns CDR1 KGHDR and CDR2 SFDVKD. CDR3 DNA sequence: TGTGCCACCGGGGACAGCTTAGCGCAGTATTTT. This sequence encodes CATGDSLAQYF.

In this sample, this clone turned up a few times. The chain uses TRBV6-2 or TRBV6-3 and TRBJ1-5; perhaps TRBD1 as D (5 bases). The V and J ends lost 2 bases and 5 bases respectively, with 10 bases between them. The length of the CDR3 is 14 residues. CDR1 and CDR2 (germline): MNHEY, SVGEGT. The CDR3, as DNA: TGTGCCAGCAGTTACGGGACTTTACATCAGCCCCAGCATTTT. Its protein product is CASSYGTLHQPQHF.

This chain links TRBV4-3 with TRBJ2-6; D remains unclear. Germline V lookup: CDR1 LGHNA, CDR2 YSLEER. This CDR3 is 16 amino acids long. Trimming took off 0 bases at V and 4 bases at J, with 10 bases between the two ends. The CDR3 DNA is TGCGCCAGCAGCCAAGAGTCGTGGGGAGGGGCCAACGTCCTGACTTTC. Translation: CASSQESWGGANVLTF.

This chain uses TRBV9 with TRBJ2-5; no firm D call. V was shortened by 3 bases and J by 1 base, with 7 bases between the two germline ends. The CDR3 loop spans 13 amino acids. Germline CDR1 SGDLS, CDR2 YYNGEE. CDR3 amino acids: CASSGGSQETQYF. The DNA for the CDR3 is TGTGCCAGCAGCGGCGGCTCCCAAGAGACCCAGTACTTC.

The chain employs TRBV5-1 and TRBJ1-1; no clear D. In germline, CDR1 is SGHRS, CDR2 YFSETQ. V shed 3 bases and J shed 2 bases, with 11 bases lying between them. This CDR3 is built from 14 residues. The CDR3 DNA sequence: TGCGCCAGCAGCTCTCGCGCCGGAAACACTGAAGCTTTCTTT. Residues: CASSSRAGNTEAFF.

The chain uses TRBV7-9 and TRBJ1-4; perhaps TRBD1 as D (6 bases). This CDR3 has 12 amino acids. Trimming took off 8 bases at V and 8 bases at J, with 12 bases between the two ends. Germline CDR1 SEHNR, CDR2 FQNEAQ (reference sequence). The CDR3 spells CASGRGGEKLFF. In DNA form, the CDR3 reads TGTGCCAGCGGCAGGGGCGGAGAAAAACTGTTTTTT.

Note on this clone: An end of the junction does not agree with germline; a read error may underlie this. Distinct nucleotide sequences in the sample also encode this CDR3. V is TRBV5-6 and J is TRBJ2-5, with TRBD2 matching over 8 bases. Per the germline V gene, CDR1 is SGHDT and CDR2 is YYEEEE. The CDR3 consists of 15 residues. CDR3 nucleotides: TGCGCCAGCTGGTTGGTGGCCGGGGGGGGAGAGACCCAGTACTTC. It translates to CASWLVAGGGETQYF.

The rearrangement links TRBV7-8 to TRBJ2-6; 7 bases fit TRBD1. There are 17 residues in the CDR3. Trimming cost V 11 bases and J 0 bases; bases outside gene matches: 13. Germline assignment: CDR1 SGHVS and CDR2 FQNEAQ. Written as DNA, the CDR3 is TGTGCCTGCCTCCCCGGGACAGAGATCTCTGGGGCCAACGTCCTGACTTTC. It translates to CACLPGTEISGANVLTF.

The CDR3 DNA reads TGTGCCAGTAGTATAACCGACGCTCAGCCCCAGCATTTT. Its translation is CASSITDAQPQHF. V gene TRBV19 combines with J gene TRBJ1-5, with D hard to call. Trimming cost V 2 bases and J 6 bases, with 8 bases left between them. This CDR3 is 13 amino acids long. Germline lookup yields CDR1 LNHDA and CDR2 SQIVND (reference sequence).

By share, this clone counts as medium-sized. Other DNA sequences from this sample encode an identical CDR3 as well. This chain uses TRBV5-5 with TRBJ1-1; no reliable D call. From germline, CDR1 is SGHKS and CDR2 YYEKEE (reference sequence). This CDR3 is 12 amino acids long. V lost 2 bases and J lost 5, with 7 bases in between. The CDR3 bases are TGTGCCAGCAGCTTTCAAGGGACTGAAGCTTTCTTT. Its protein is CASSFQGTEAFF.